The TCR beta chain under discussion was sequenced for a study of Graves' ophthalmopathy and Graves' hyperthyroidism. The TCR beta CDR3 regions underwent amplification from RNA transcripts. HTBI-primed first-round RT-PCR preceded second-round multiplex PCR. TCRdb processed the multiplex PCR reads anew with MiXCR; each CDR3 protein has one entry. The sample lists roughly 36,000 distinct CDR3 sequences, approximately 53% occurring once. A single count supports this clonotype. Orbital computed tomography, thyroid ultrasound, TRAb, serum thyroxine and clinical symptoms formed the basis of diagnosis. The authors used Ficoll-Paque density gradient centrifugation to separate PBMCs. The input was about 10 ml of fresh peripheral blood. The ends lost 5 bases at V and 8 bases at J; junction bases unmatched: 8. Germline assignment: CDR1 SGHDN and CDR2 FVKESK. The CDR3 loop spans 13 amino acids.

The receptor was derived from an adult woman with stable Graves' hyperthyroidism. V is TRBV14 and J is TRBJ2-7; TRBD1 agrees at 8 bases. The material sequenced was peripheral blood. The CDR3 is CASSATDRVKQYF. CDR3 in DNA: TGTGCCAGCAGCGCGACGGACAGGGTGAAGCAGTACTTC.